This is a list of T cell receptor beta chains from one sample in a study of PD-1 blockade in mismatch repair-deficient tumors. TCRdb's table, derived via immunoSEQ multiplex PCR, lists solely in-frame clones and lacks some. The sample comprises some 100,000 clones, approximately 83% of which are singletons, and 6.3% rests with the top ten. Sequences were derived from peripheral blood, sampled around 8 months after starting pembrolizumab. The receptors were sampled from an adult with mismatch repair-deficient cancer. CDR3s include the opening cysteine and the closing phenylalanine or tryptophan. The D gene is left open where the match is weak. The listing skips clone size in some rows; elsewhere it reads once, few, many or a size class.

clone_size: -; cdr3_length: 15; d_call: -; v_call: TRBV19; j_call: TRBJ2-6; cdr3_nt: TGTGCCAGTAGTACAGGGAGCTCTGGGGCCAACGTCCTGACTTTC; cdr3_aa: CASSTGSSGANVLTF
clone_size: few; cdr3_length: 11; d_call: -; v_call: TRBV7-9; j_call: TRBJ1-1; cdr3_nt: TGTGCCAGCAGCTCTAAGGGTGAAGCTTTCTTT; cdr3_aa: CASSSKGEAFF
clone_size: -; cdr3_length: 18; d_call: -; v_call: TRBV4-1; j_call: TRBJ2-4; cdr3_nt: TGCGCCAGCAGCCAAGACTGGGTGCGGAGACTAGCCAAAAACATTCAGTACTTC; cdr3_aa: CASSQDWVRRLAKNIQYF
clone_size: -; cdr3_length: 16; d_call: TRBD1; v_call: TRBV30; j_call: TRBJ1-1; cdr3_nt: TGTGCCTGGAGTAAAGACAGGGGGTACATGAACACTGAAGCTTTCTTT; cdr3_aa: CAWSKDRGYMNTEAFF
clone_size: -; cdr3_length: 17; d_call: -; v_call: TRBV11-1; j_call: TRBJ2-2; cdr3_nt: TGTGCCAGCAGCTTAGGCCAAAAAGAGCGGGTCACCGGGGAGCTGTTTTTT; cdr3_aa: CASSLGQKERVTGELFF
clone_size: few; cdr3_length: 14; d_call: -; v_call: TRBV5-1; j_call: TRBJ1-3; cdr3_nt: TGCGCCAGCAGCTTTTCGACCGAAGGAAACACCATATATTTT; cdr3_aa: CASSFSTEGNTIYF
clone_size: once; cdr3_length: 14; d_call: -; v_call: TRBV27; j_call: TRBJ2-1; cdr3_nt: TGTGCCAGCAGGAGCTTTGGGAAGGGAAATGAGCAGTTCTTC; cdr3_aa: CASRSFGKGNEQFF
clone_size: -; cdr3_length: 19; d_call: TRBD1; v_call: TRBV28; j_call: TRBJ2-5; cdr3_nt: TGTGCCAGCAGTTCGCGGCAGGGACAGGGGGCGTCCGCCCAAGAGACCCAGTACTTC; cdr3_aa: CASSSRQGQGASAQETQYF
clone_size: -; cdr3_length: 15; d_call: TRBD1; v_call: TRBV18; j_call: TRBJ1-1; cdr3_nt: TGTGCCAGCTCACCGGGGGACAGGGTTGACACTGAAGCTTTCTTT; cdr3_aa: CASSPGDRVDTEAFF
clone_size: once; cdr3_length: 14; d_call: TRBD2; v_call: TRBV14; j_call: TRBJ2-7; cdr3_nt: TGTGCCAGCAGGAGGACGGCAGCGGGGTTCGAGCAGTACTTC; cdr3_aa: CASRRTAAGFEQYF
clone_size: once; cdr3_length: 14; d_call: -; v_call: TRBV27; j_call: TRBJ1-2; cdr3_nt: TGTGCCAGCAGGCTTTCGGGACTGAACTATGGCTACACCTTC; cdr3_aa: CASRLSGLNYGYTF
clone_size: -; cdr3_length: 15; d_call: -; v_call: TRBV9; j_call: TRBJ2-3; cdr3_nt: TGTGCCAGCACCAAACTGGACGGGTACACAGATACGCAGTATTTT; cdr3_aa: CASTKLDGYTDTQYF
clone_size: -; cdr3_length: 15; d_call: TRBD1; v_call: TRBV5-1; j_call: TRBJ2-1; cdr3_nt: TGCGCCAGCAGCCCGCGGGACAGGATCTACAATGAGCAGTTCTTC; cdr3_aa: CASSPRDRIYNEQFF
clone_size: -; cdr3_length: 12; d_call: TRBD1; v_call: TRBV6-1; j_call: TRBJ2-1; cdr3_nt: TGTGCCAGCAGTGGGACAGGGATTGAGCAGTTCTTC; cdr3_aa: CASSGTGIEQFF
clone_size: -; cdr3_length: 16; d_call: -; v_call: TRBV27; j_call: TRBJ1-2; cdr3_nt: TGTGCCAGCAGTCCTAGACAGGTTCCCGCTAACTATGGCTACACCTTC; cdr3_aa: CASSPRQVPANYGYTF
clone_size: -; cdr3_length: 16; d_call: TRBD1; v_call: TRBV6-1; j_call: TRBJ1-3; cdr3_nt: TGTGCCAGCAGTGGGGGACAGGCCTCGACTGGAAACACCATATATTTT; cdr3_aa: CASSGGQASTGNTIYF
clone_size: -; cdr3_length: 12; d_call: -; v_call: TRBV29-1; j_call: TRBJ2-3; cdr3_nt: TGCAGCGTTGAAGAGCTGGCAGATACGCAGTATTTT; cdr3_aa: CSVEELADTQYF
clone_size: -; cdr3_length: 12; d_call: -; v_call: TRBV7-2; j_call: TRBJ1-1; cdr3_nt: TGTGCCAGCAGCTTAACGAACACTGAAGCTTTCTTT; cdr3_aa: CASSLTNTEAFF
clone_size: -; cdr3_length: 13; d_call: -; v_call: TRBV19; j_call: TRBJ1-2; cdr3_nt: TGTGCCAGTAGTTACGACGGGAACTATGGCTACACCTTC; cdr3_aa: CASSYDGNYGYTF
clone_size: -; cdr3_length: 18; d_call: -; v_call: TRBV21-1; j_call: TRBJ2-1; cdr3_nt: TGTGCCAGCAGCAAACGAAGCCGGACAGCGAACCAACACAATGAGCAGTTCTTC; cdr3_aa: CASSKRSRTANQHNEQFF
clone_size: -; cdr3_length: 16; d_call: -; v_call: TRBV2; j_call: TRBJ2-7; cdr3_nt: TGTGCCAGCAGTGAGTGGCCGACGGGGAAACCCTACGAGCAGTACTTC; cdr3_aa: CASSEWPTGKPYEQYF
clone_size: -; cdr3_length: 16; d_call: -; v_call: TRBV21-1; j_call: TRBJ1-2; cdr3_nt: TGTGCCAGCAGCAAAGCTTTTAGGCGGGCGGGGTATGGCTACACCTTC; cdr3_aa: CASSKAFRRAGYGYTF
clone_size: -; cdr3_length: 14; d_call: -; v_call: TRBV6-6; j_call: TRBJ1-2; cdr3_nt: TGTGCCAGCAGTTACGGATTGGACGTCTATGGCTACACCTTC; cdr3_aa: CASSYGLDVYGYTF
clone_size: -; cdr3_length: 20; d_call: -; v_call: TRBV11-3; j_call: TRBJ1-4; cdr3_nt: TGTGCCAGCAGCTCGTACACAGCAGGGACTCGACCAACAACTAATGAAAAACTGTTTTTT; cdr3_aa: CASSSYTAGTRPTTNEKLFF
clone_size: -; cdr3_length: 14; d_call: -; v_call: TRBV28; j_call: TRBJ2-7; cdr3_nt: TGTGCCAGCAGTTTACAGGGGATACTGTACGAGCAGTACTTC; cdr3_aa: CASSLQGILYEQYF
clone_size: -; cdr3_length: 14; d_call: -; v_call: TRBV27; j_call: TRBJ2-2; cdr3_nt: TGTGCCAGCAGTTTAATACCGAACACCGGGGAGCTGTTTTTT; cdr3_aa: CASSLIPNTGELFF
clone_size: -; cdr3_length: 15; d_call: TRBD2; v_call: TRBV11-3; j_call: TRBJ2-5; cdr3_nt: TGTGCCAGCAGCTTAGGGAGCGGGAACCAAGAGACCCAGTACTTC; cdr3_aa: CASSLGSGNQETQYF
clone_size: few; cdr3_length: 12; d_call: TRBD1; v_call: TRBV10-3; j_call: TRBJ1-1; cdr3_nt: TGTGCCATCAGTAGACAGGGGACTGAAGCTTTCTTT; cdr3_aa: CAISRQGTEAFF
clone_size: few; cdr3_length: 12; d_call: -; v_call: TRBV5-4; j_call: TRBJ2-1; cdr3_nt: TGTGCCAGCAGCTTTTCTTGGGGAGAGCAGTTCTTC; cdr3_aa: CASSFSWGEQFF
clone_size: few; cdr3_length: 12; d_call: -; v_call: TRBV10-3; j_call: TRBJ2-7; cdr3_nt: TGTGCCATCCGGGACGTCTCCTACGAGCAGTACTTC; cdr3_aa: CAIRDVSYEQYF
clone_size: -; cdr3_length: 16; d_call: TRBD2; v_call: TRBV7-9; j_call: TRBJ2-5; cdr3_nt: TGTGCCAGCAGCTTAGGAGGGACTAGCGGGAGGGAGACCCAGTACTTC; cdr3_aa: CASSLGGTSGRETQYF
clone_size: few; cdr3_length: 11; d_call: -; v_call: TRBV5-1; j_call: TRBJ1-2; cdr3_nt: TGCGCCAGCAGCTTTGGGACAGGCTACACCTTC; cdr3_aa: CASSFGTGYTF
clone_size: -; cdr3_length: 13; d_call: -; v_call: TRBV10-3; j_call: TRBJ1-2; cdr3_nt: TGTGCCATACGCCCGGGGTCTAACTATGGCTACACCTTC; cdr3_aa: CAIRPGSNYGYTF
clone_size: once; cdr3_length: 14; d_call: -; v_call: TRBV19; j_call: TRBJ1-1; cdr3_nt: TGTGCCACAAGGATGACAGGTATGAACACTGAAGCTTTCTTT; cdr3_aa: CATRMTGMNTEAFF
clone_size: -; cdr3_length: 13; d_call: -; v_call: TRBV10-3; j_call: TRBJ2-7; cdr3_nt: TGTGCCATCAGTGTTGGGGTAGCTGCCGAGCAGTACTTC; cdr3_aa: CAISVGVAAEQYF
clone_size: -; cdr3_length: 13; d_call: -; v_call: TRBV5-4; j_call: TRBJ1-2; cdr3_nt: TGTGCCAGTAGCTCCAACACGGGGTACGGCTACACCTTC; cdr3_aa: CASSSNTGYGYTF
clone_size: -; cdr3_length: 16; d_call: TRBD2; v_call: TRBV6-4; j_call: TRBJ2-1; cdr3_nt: TGTGCCAGCAGTGATGGGACTAGCGGGGACTACAATGAGCAGTTCTTC; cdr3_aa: CASSDGTSGDYNEQFF
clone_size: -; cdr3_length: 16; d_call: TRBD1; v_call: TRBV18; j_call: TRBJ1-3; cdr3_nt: TGTGCCAGCTCACGAAACAGGGGGCAGGCCGGAAACACCATATATTTT; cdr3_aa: CASSRNRGQAGNTIYF
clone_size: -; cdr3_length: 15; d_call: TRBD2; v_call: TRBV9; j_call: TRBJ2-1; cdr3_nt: TGTGCCAGCAGCTTAAGGAGCGGGAGTGGGAATGAGCAGTTCTTC; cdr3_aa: CASSLRSGSGNEQFF
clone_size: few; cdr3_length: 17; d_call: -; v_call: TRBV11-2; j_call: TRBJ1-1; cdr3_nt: TGTGCCAGCAGCCGCCTTCAGATGGGCGCAGTGAACACTGAAGCTTTCTTT; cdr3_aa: CASSRLQMGAVNTEAFF
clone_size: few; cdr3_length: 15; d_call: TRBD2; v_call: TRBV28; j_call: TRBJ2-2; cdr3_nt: TGTGCCAGCAGCACCAGCGGGAGAGGCACCGGGGAGCTGTTTTTT; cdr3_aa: CASSTSGRGTGELFF
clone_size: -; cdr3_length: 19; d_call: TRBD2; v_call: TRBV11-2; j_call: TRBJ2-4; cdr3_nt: TGTGCCAGCAGCTTAGTTGGGCTGGGAGCGGGGTTAGCCAAAAACATTCAGTACTTC; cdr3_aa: CASSLVGLGAGLAKNIQYF
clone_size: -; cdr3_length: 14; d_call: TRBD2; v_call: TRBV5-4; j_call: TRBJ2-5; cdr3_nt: TGTGCCAGCAGCTTGGGACTAGCGGGAGAGACCCAGTACTTC; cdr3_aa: CASSLGLAGETQYF
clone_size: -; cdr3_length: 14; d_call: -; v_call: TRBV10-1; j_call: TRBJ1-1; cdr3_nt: TGCGCCAGCAGTGAGTCGGACGAGAACACTGAAGCTTTCTTT; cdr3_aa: CASSESDENTEAFF
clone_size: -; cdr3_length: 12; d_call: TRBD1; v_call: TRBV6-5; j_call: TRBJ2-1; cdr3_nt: TGTGCCAGCTCCCCAGGGGGCAATGAGCAGTTCTTC; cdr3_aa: CASSPGGNEQFF
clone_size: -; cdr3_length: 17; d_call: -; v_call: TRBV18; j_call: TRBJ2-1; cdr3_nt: TGTGCCAGCTCACCAACTAGTCTAGCGTCCTCCTACAATGAGCAGTTCTTC; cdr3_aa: CASSPTSLASSYNEQFF
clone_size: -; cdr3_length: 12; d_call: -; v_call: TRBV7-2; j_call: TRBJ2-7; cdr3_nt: TGTGCCAGCAGCTTAGGTAGGGGCGAGCAGTACTTC; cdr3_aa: CASSLGRGEQYF
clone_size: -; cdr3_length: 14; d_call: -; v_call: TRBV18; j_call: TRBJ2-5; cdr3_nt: TGTGCCAGCTCCCACCAGTCAGGGAAGGAGACCCAGTACTTC; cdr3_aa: CASSHQSGKETQYF
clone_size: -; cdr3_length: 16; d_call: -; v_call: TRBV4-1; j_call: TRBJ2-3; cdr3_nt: TGCGCCAGCAGCCAAGTCAGCCTAGCCGACACAGATACGCAGTATTTT; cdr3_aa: CASSQVSLADTDTQYF
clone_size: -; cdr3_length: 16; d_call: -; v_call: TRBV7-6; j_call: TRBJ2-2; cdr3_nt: TGTGCCAGCAGCCTCGGGACTGCCCTTCGGACCGGGGAGCTGTTTTTT; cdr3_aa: CASSLGTALRTGELFF
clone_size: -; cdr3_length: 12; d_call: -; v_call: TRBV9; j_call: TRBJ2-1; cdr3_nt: TGTGCCAGCAGCGTGGGCACGCCTGAGCAGTTCTTC; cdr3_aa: CASSVGTPEQFF
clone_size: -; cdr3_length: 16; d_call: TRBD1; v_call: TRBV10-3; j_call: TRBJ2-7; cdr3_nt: TGTGCCATCAGTGAGTCTCTCCAGGGGGACCCCTACGAGCAGTACTTC; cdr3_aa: CAISESLQGDPYEQYF
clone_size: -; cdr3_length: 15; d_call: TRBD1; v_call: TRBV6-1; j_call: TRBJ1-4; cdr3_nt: TGTGCCAGCAGTGGAGACCGGGACAGGGATGAAAAACTGTTTTTT; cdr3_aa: CASSGDRDRDEKLFF
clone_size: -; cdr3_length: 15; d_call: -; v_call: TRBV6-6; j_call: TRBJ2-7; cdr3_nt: TGTGCCAGCAGTTACTCGGCGGGAAGCTCCTACGAGCAGTACTTC; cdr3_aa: CASSYSAGSSYEQYF
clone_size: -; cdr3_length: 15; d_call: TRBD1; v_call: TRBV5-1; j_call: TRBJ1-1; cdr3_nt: TGCGCCAGCAGCTTGATGTTGCAGGGGGACACTGAAGCTTTCTTT; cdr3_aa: CASSLMLQGDTEAFF